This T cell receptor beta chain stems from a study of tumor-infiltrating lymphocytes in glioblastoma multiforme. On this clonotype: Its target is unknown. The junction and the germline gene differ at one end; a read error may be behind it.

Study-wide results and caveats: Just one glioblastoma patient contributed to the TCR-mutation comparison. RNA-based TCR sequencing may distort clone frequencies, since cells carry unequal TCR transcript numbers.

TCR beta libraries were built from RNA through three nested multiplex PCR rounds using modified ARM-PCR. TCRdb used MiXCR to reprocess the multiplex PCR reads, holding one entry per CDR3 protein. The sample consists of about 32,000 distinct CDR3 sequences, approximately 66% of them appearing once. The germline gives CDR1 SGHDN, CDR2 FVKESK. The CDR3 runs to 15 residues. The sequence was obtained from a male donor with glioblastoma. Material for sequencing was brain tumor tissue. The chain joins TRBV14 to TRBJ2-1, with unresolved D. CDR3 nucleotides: TGTGCCAGCAGGCAAGATGGCGCCAGGCATAATGAGCAGTTCTTC. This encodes CASRQDGARHNEQFF.